Below, one T cell receptor (beta chain) is given with its context. The CDR3 is 18 amino acids. Germline values: CDR1 MGHRA, CDR2 YSYEKL. Trimming took off 5 bases at V and 1 base at J, with 20 bases between the two ends. Participants had their cohort set by participant-reported clinical history. The data originate from a study of blood T cell repertoires in COVID-19. In the original workflow: Estimation of nucleated cell counts relied on the amplification of reference gene primers. Assay: immunoSEQ multiplex PCR; the TCRdb copy retains only in-frame clones and omits some. The D gene and trimming were derived from the DNA, and the V and J assignments and clone size from that table. The sample holds 390,000 or so clones; about 83% are singletons and the top ten take around 9.3%.

The rearrangement joins TRBV4-1 to TRBJ2-2; D gene unclear. The sequence was collected from a woman in her 50s who had recovered from COVID-19. The material sequenced was PBMCs or T cells enriched from blood (not recorded which). The DNA of the CDR3 is TGCGCCAGCAGCTCCCTCCCGCCCCTACCGAAGAACACCGGGGAGCTGTTTTTT. This codes for CASSSLPPLPKNTGELFF.